This passage covers 20 T cell receptor beta chains from one sample sequenced in a study of T-cell memory formation after mild COVID-19. TCRdb ran MiXCR on the 5' RACE reads and lists one entry per CDR3 protein. Among roughly 580,000 distinct CDR3 sequences, roughly 18% were seen once, and the ten largest hold 12%. Sequencing used PBMCs or a T cell subset sorted from them (not recorded which). These receptors came from an adult woman who had mild COVID-19 (a few samples of this study predate the infection). Cell type and time point are not known.

The V call is TRBV12-3 or TRBV12-4, the J call TRBJ2-5; TRBD2 matches at 14 bases. The CDR3 runs 17 residues. Losses at the gene ends were 5 bases for V and 4 bases for J; bases not matched to a gene: 9. CDR3 protein: CASSAGTSGSWAETQYF. In DNA form, the CDR3 reads TGTGCCAGCAGTGCCGGGACTAGCGGGAGCTGGGCAGAGACCCAGTACTTC.

The chain combines TRBV7-2 with TRBJ2-1, with TRBD2 as a possible D gene (5 bases). The V end lost 5 bases, the J end lost 8 bases, and 22 bases lay between the germline ends. CDR3 length: 16 amino acids. In germline, CDR1 is SGHTA, CDR2 FQGNSA. The CDR3 sequence: CASSPYPLEPLDEQFF. The CDR3 DNA is TGTGCCAGCAGCCCATACCCACTAGAGCCCCTCGATGAGCAGTTCTTC.

This clonotype has just a few counts. The chain is built from TRBV12-3 or TRBV12-4 and TRBJ2-7; TRBD1 matches at 9 bases. V shed 4 bases, J shed 1 base, and the junction held 5 bases outside the gene matches. The CDR3 is made up of 15 amino acids. Here the CDR3 DNA reads TGTGCCAGCAGTTCGACCGGGACAGGGTCCTACGAGCAGTACTTC. Translated, it gives CASSSTGTGSYEQYF.

This rearrangement joins TRBV5-1 to TRBJ1-4; tentatively, D is TRBD1 (6 bases). From germline, CDR1 is SGHRS and CDR2 YFSETQ. V was pared by 0 bases and J by 8 bases, with 11 bases between. CDR3 length: 14 amino acids. The CDR3 nucleotides are TGCGCCAGCAGCTTGGACAGGGTCGGGGAAAAACTGTTTTTT. It is translated as CASSLDRVGEKLFF.

This clonotype was counted only a few times. This chain connects TRBV7-9 to TRBJ1-1, with 9 bases fitting TRBD1. Looked up from germline, CDR1 is SEHNR and CDR2 is FQNEAQ (reference sequence). The CDR3 is made up of 16 amino acids. Trimming took 2 bases from V and 0 from J; bases not matched to a gene: 4. CDR3 DNA: TGTGCCAGCAGCTTACCCGGACAGGGGTTGAACACTGAAGCTTTCTTT. This encodes CASSLPGQGLNTEAFF.

In its sample, this clonotype was seen a few times. The rearrangement joins TRBV7-8 to TRBJ1-2; 7 bases align to TRBD1. The junction had 4 bases not matched to a gene; V was cut back by 4 bases and J by 5 bases. The germline V gene has CDR1 SGHVS and CDR2 FQNEAQ. CDR3 length: 13 amino acids. The CDR3 nucleotides read TGTGCCAGCAGCTCCGACAGGGTGTATGGCTACACCTTC. Protein sequence: CASSSDRVYGYTF. Full variable domain (outside the CDR3, taken from reference TRBV7-8 and TRBJ1-2): GAGVSQSPRYKVAKRGQDVALRCDPISGHVSLFWYQQALGQGPEFLTYFQNEAQLDKSGLPSDRFFAERPEGSVSTLKIQRTQQEDSAVYLCASSSDRVYGYTFGSGTRLTVV.

V gene TRBV7-2 combines with J gene TRBJ2-7; 7 nucleotides agree with TRBD1. This CDR3 has 15 residues. V was clipped by 0 bases and J by 3 bases; unmatched bases: 5. Germline V CDR1 and CDR2: SGHTA, FQGNSA. This CDR3 reads CASSLAWQGVYEQYF. CDR3 DNA: TGTGCCAGCAGCTTAGCTTGGCAGGGGGTCTACGAGCAGTACTTC. Full variable domain (outside the CDR3, taken from reference TRBV7-2 and TRBJ2-7): GAGVSQSPSNKVTEKGKDVELRCDPISGHTALYWYRQSLGQGLEFLIYFQGNSAPDKSGLPSDRFSAERTGGSVSTLTIQRTQQEDSAVYLCASSLAWQGVYEQYFGPGTRLTVT.

The gene calls are TRBV11-2 and TRBJ1-3; 7 bases agree with TRBD1. V lost 4 bases to trimming and J lost 4 bases; unmatched junction nucleotides: 4. Germline CDR1 reads SGHAT; CDR2 reads FQNNGV. The CDR3 runs 14 residues. CDR3 in DNA: TGTGCCAGCAGCTGGGGGACAGAGGGAAACACCATATATTTT. Translation: CASSWGTEGNTIYF. The entire variable domain, with the rest obtained from reference TRBV11-2 and TRBJ1-3, is as follows: EAGVAQSPRYKIIEKRQSVAFWCNPISGHATLYWYQQILGQGPKLLIQFQNNGVVDDSQLPKDRFSAERLKGVDSTLKIQPAKLEDSAVYLCASSWGTEGNTIYFGEGSWLTVV.

The rearrangement joins TRBV6-2 or TRBV6-3 to TRBJ2-7; D perhaps matches TRBD1 (6 bases). Germline assignment: CDR1 MNHEY and CDR2 SVGEGT. The length of the CDR3 is 14 residues. The V gene lost 4 bases and the J gene lost 0 bases, with 10 bases spanning the gap. The CDR3 bases are TGTGCCAGCAGTTCCCGGGACACCTCCTACGAGCAGTACTTC. Translated: CASSSRDTSYEQYF.

This clonotype was seen only a few times. The chain has TRBV4-2 and TRBJ2-2, with a tentative D call TRBD2 (6 bases). The CDR3 length is 16 residues. Germline V gene lookup returns CDR1 LGHNA and CDR2 YNFKEQ. V lost 3 bases to trimming and J lost 2 bases, with 13 bases between them. CDR3 sequence: CASSHIGLRNTGELFF. Here the CDR3 DNA reads TGTGCCAGCAGCCATATAGGACTACGAAACACCGGGGAGCTGTTTTTT.

V is TRBV6-1 and J is TRBJ2-5; 13 bases line up with TRBD2. Germline trimming cut 4 bases from V and 5 bases from J; bases unmatched to any gene: 4. This CDR3 spans 15 amino acids. CDR1 is MNHNS and CDR2 is SASEGT in the germline V gene. The CDR3 DNA reads TGTGCCAGCAGTGTGACTAGCGGGGGGACCGAGACCCAGTACTTC. This encodes CASSVTSGGTETQYF.

This clonotype showed up many times. This sequence joins TRBV5-1 and TRBJ1-3, with D uncertain. V lost 0 bases and J 0 bases, leaving 7 bases between the germline ends. This CDR3 has 15 amino acids. Germline assignment: CDR1 SGHRS and CDR2 YFSETQ. DNA of the CDR3: TGCGCCAGCAGCTTGGGGTCAGCCTCTGGAAACACCATATATTTT. This encodes CASSLGSASGNTIYF.

This clonotype has just a few counts. The DNA for the CDR3 is TGTGCCAGCAGTTTATGGACTAGCGGGAGGGTAGATACGCAGTATTTT. It encodes CASSLWTSGRVDTQYF. The chain is built from TRBV28 and TRBJ2-3, with 14 nucleotides matching TRBD2. Germline V gene sequence: CDR1 MDHEN, CDR2 SYDVKM. The CDR3 runs to 16 residues. V shed 0 bases, J shed 5 bases, and the junction held 1 base outside the gene matches. The variable domain in full, completed from reference TRBV28 and TRBJ2-3, reads DVKVTQSSRYLVKRTGEKVFLECVQDMDHENMFWYRQDPGLGLRLIYFSYDVKMKEKGDIPEGYSVSREKKERFSLILESASTNQTSMYLCASSLWTSGRVDTQYFGPGTRLTVL.

V and J are TRBV7-3 and TRBJ2-3; D gene uncertain. V gave up 4 bases and J gave up 2 bases, with 10 bases separating them. The CDR3 totals 14 residues. CDR1 SGHTA and CDR2 FQGTGA come from the germline V gene. CDR3 nucleotides: TGTGCCAGCAGCTCGCGGATTAACACAGATACGCAGTATTTT. It encodes CASSSRINTDTQYF.

V gene TRBV24-1 combines with J gene TRBJ2-2; D is ambiguous. The CDR3 has 13 residues. Looked up from germline, CDR1 is KGHDR and CDR2 is SFDVKD. The CDR3 loop is CATGLTNTGELFF. The CDR3 region has the DNA TGTGCGACGGGCCTAACTAACACCGGGGAGCTGTTTTTT.

This clonotype came up a few times. This rearrangement joins TRBV7-2 to TRBJ2-1, with 8 bases aligning to TRBD2. Looked up from germline, CDR1 is SGHTA and CDR2 is FQGNSA. This CDR3 comprises 15 residues. The trim removed 0 bases at V and 5 bases at J, leaving 3 bases unmatched. The CDR3 here is CASSLAREENNEQFF. The CDR3 DNA reads TGTGCCAGCAGCTTAGCGCGGGAGGAAAACAATGAGCAGTTCTTC.

The chain employs TRBV6-1 and TRBJ1-2; D not resolved. The CDR3 loop spans 15 amino acids. Per germline, CDR1 MNHNS and CDR2 SASEGT. Trimming cost V 11 bases and J 4 bases, with 23 bases left between them. The CDR3 bases are TGTGCCGGCCCTCTATTCAGCCAGGAGACCTATGGCTACACCTTC. Amino acid sequence: CAGPLFSQETYGYTF.

The chain couples TRBV6-2 or TRBV6-3 to TRBJ2-7; TRBD1 agrees at 10 bases. Losses at the gene ends were 7 bases for V and 3 bases for J; bases not matched to a gene: 6. The V gene's germline CDR1 is MNHEY and CDR2 SVGEGT. This CDR3 comprises 14 residues. In DNA form, the CDR3 reads TGTGCCAGCACCCGGGACAGGGGTTACTACGAGCAGTACTTC. This encodes CASTRDRGYYEQYF.

In DNA, the CDR3 is TGTGCCAGCAGGGACGACGGATGGTCTGATAGTGGGGAGCTGTTTTTT. Translated: CASRDDGWSDSGELFF. The chain carries TRBV6-5 and TRBJ2-2; D remains unclear. Germline lookup yields CDR1 MNHEY and CDR2 SVGAGI. The CDR3 spans 16 residues. With 6 bases removed from V and 8 bases from J, the gap between germline ends came to 22 bases.

The CDR3, as DNA: TGTGCCATCAGGGCGGGGGAGGCTACTGAAGCTTTCTTT. Amino acid sequence: CAIRAGEATEAFF. This chain uses TRBV10-3 with TRBJ1-1, with a tentative D call TRBD1 (5 bases). Germline CDR1 ENHRY, CDR2 SYGVKD. The CDR3 totals 13 residues. With 6 bases removed from V and 5 bases from J, the gap between germline ends came to 13 bases.